The 18 T cell receptor beta chains below come from one sample, sequenced in a study of blood T cell repertoires in COVID-19. Profiling relied on immunoSEQ multiplex PCR, and the TCRdb table lists in-frame clones only, not all of them. The data contain 250,000 to 350,000 clones, around nine tenths of them singletons. The specimen was PBMCs or T cells enriched from blood (not recorded which). The receptors were sampled from a woman aged 30 to 39 who had recovered from COVID-19.

The genes are TRBV7-2 and TRBJ2-5; TRBD1 matches 9 bases. With 5 bases clipped from V and 5 bases from J, the junction kept 6 bases outside the gene matches. Germline CDR1 is SGHTA and CDR2 is FQGNSA. CDR3 length: 14 residues. CDR3 coding DNA: TGTGCCAGCAGCGTATCAACAGGGGGCGAGACCCAGTACTTC. Translating gives CASSVSTGGETQYF.

The chain combines TRBV19 with TRBJ2-1, with 11 bases that match TRBD2. The CDR3 runs to 17 residues. The V segment lost 5 bases and the J segment 5 bases; nucleotides outside the gene matches: 11. Per germline, CDR1 LNHDA and CDR2 SQIVND (reference sequence). The CDR3 nucleotides are TGTGCCAGTAGTGCCATCTCCGGGACTAGCGGACACAATGAGCAGTTCTTC. The encoded protein is CASSAISGTSGHNEQFF.

The V call is TRBV28, the J call TRBJ1-6; no clear D. This CDR3 contains 12 residues. Trimming left V 7 bases short and J 9 bases short, with 10 bases between. CDR1 is MDHEN and CDR2 is SYDVKM in the germline V gene. CDR3 coding DNA: TGTGCCAGCAACGCCCGGGTTTCACCCCTCCACTTT. Residues: CASNARVSPLHF.

The gene calls are TRBV6-5 and TRBJ1-2; weak D call: TRBD1 (5 bases). Germline values: CDR1 MNHEY, CDR2 SVGAGI. The CDR3 runs 13 residues. V dropped 6 bases and J dropped 7 bases, with 15 bases sitting between them. Here the CDR3 reads CASRPGGGAGYTF. The CDR3 DNA reads TGTGCCAGCAGACCTGGGGGAGGGGCTGGCTACACCTTC.

The chain recombines TRBV28 with TRBJ1-6; TRBD1 agrees at 7 bases. The CDR3 has 15 residues. J lost 6 bases, V lost 5 bases, and 7 bases had no gene match. The germline CDR1 and CDR2 sequences are MDHEN and SYDVKM. The CDR3 here is CASSPPTGSNSPLHF. CDR3 sequence (DNA): TGTGCCAGCAGTCCCCCGACAGGGAGTAATTCACCCCTCCACTTT. Filled out from reference TRBV28 and TRBJ1-6, the complete variable domain reads DVKVTQSSRYLVKRTGEKVFLECVQDMDHENMFWYRQDPGLGLRLIYFSYDVKMKEKGDIPEGYSVSREKKERFSLILESASTNQTSMYLCASSPPTGSNSPLHFGNGTRLTVT.

V is TRBV6-4 and J is TRBJ2-7; 7 bases line up with TRBD1. The CDR3 is 15 residues long. Germline assignment: CDR1 MRHNA and CDR2 SNTAGT. V trimming: 5 bases; J trimming: 4 bases; junction bases outside the gene matches: 11. The CDR3 sequence: CASSTHGTETYEQYF. For the CDR3, the DNA is TGTGCCAGCAGTACCCACGGGACAGAAACTTACGAGCAGTACTTC.

V usage is TRBV6-2 or TRBV6-3 and J usage is TRBJ2-7; TRBD2 agrees at 8 bases. Germline V CDR1 and CDR2: MNHEY, SVGEGT. The trim removed 6 bases at V and 5 bases at J, leaving 9 bases unmatched. The CDR3 has 14 residues. The DNA for the CDR3 is TGTGCCAGCAGCAGGTTAGCGGGAAACGACGAGCAGTACTTC. As protein: CASSRLAGNDEQYF.

V gene TRBV27 combines with J gene TRBJ2-5; D might be TRBD2 (5 bases). Germline V lookup: CDR1 MNHEY, CDR2 SMNVEV (reference sequence). The CDR3 consists of 14 residues. V lost 2 bases and J 4 bases, leaving 11 bases between the germline ends. In DNA form, the CDR3 reads TGTGCCAGCAGTTTAAAGCCAAGCGGAGAGACCCAGTACTTC. Translating gives CASSLKPSGETQYF.

This chain joins TRBV28 and TRBJ2-7, with TRBD1 identical over 9 bases. After removal of 6 bases from V and 2 bases from J, the junction contained 11 bases not matched to a gene. Germline V gene sequence: CDR1 MDHEN, CDR2 SYDVKM. The CDR3 loop spans 16 amino acids. CDR3 sequence: CASSLWDRAVTYEQYF. CDR3 nucleotide sequence: TGTGCCAGCAGCCTTTGGGACAGGGCCGTCACCTACGAGCAGTACTTC.

This rearrangement joins TRBV21-1 to TRBJ1-2; the D call of TRBD1 is as the table states it, not checked on the DNA. TRBV21-1 is annotated as a pseudogene. The CDR3 is 12 amino acids. Written as DNA, the CDR3 is TGTGCCAGCAGCAAAAAGACATATGGCTACACCTTC. Encoded protein: CASSKKTYGYTF.

This chain's CDR3 is CASSELAGARAFF. In DNA, the CDR3 is TGTGCCAGCAGTGAATTGGCGGGGGCTCGGGCTTTCTTT. J is TRBJ1-1 and V is TRBV25-1; the D gene is possibly TRBD1 (6 bases). Trimming shortened V by 1 base and J by 11 bases, and 14 bases separated the two germline ends. The CDR3 loop spans 13 amino acids. Germline loops: CDR1 MGHDK, CDR2 SYGVNS.

This chain uses TRBV19 with TRBJ2-2; 7 nucleotides align to TRBD1. V lost 4 bases and J lost 7; bases outside the gene matches: 0. This CDR3 spans 12 amino acids. Germline V gene sequence: CDR1 LNHDA, CDR2 SQIVND (reference sequence). CDR3 residues: CASSRTGGELFF. The CDR3 DNA follows: TGTGCCAGTAGTAGGACAGGCGGGGAGCTGTTTTTT.

The chain couples TRBV30 to TRBJ1-2; 7 bases map to TRBD1. Germline V gene data show CDR1 as GTSNPN and CDR2 as SVGIG (reference sequence). V dropped 5 bases and J dropped 4; count of bases not matched to a gene: 4. This CDR3 spans 12 amino acids. The chain's CDR3 is CAWARQGYGYTF. CDR3 nucleotides: TGTGCCTGGGCTAGACAGGGCTATGGCTACACCTTC. The full variable domain, rest sourced from reference TRBV30 and TRBJ1-2, is SQTIHQWPATLVQPVGSPLSLECTVEGTSNPNLYWYRQAAGRGLQLLFYSVGIGQISSEVPQNLSASRPQDRQFILSSKKLLLSDSGFYLCAWARQGYGYTFGSGTRLTVV.

The chain is built from TRBV19 and TRBJ2-1, with 7 bases that match TRBD1. With V trimmed by 7 bases and J by 3 bases, 9 bases remained unmatched. CDR3 length: 15 amino acids. Per the germline V gene, CDR1 is LNHDA and CDR2 is SQIVND (reference sequence). CDR3 in DNA: TGTGCCAGTAAGGGGGCCAGGGGGAACTACAATGAGCAGTTCTTC. Amino acids: CASKGARGNYNEQFF.

V is TRBV11-3 and J is TRBJ2-1, with 13 bases fitting TRBD2. CDR1 and CDR2 (germline): SGHNT, YENEEA. The CDR3 loop spans 19 amino acids. The V and J ends lost 5 bases and 0 bases, in that order; junction bases with no gene match: 10. Here the CDR3 reads CASSLGTSGTKSSYNEQFF. Here the CDR3 DNA reads TGTGCCAGCAGCCTAGGGACTAGCGGGACTAAAAGCTCCTACAATGAGCAGTTCTTC. Based on the CDR3 plus reference TRBV11-3 and TRBJ2-1, the full variable domain is EAGVVQSPRYKIIEKKQPVAFWCNPISGHNTLYWYLQNLGQGPELLIRYENEEAVDDSQLPKDRFSAERLKGVDSTLKIQPAELGDSAVYLCASSLGTSGTKSSYNEQFFGPGTRLTVL.

The chain has TRBV18 and TRBJ1-6; 10 bases align to TRBD1. Germline assignment: CDR1 KGHSH and CDR2 LQKENI. This CDR3 contains 15 residues. V shed 0 bases and J 8 bases; nucleotides not matched to a gene: 1. The CDR3 loop is CASSPPDRGHSPLHF. CDR3 sequence (DNA): TGTGCCAGCTCACCACCTGACAGGGGGCATTCACCCCTCCACTTT.

This sequence joins TRBV12-1 and TRBJ1-5; the DNA was not used to check the table's D call, TRBD1. TRBV12-1 constitutes a pseudogene. The CDR3 length is 16 residues. The CDR3 reads CASSLETGKERQPQHF. CDR3 nucleotides: TGTGCCAGCAGCCTAGAGACAGGGAAGGAACGTCAGCCCCAGCATTTT.

The chain has TRBV6-5 and TRBJ1-5, with 8 bases identical to TRBD1. The V gene's germline CDR1 is MNHEY and CDR2 SVGAGI. Trimming took 8 bases from V and 5 from J; bases not matched to a gene: 5. The CDR3 has 13 amino acids. In DNA, the CDR3 is TGTGCCAGCGACAGGGGCAGGGATCAGCCCCAGCATTTT. The encoded protein is CASDRGRDQPQHF.